The 30 T cell receptor beta chains below come from one sample, sequenced in a study of blood T cell repertoires in COVID-19. The table came from immunoSEQ multiplex PCR; TCRdb's copy has only in-frame clones and leaves some out. The top ten clones hold 10% to 15% of a sample with hundreds of thousands of clones, 86% of them seen once. Sequenced input: peripheral blood. Receptor source: a woman in her sixties or seventies with COVID-19, enrolled during active disease.

This clone was detected only once. This sequence joins TRBV7-2 and TRBJ1-4; D might be TRBD1 (6 bases). This CDR3 is built from 15 residues. Germline V CDR1 and CDR2: SGHTA, FQGNSA. Between the trimmed V and J ends, which lost 5 bases and 7 bases, there was a span of 17 bases. The CDR3 spells CASSPYSGRGEKLFF. DNA of the CDR3: TGTGCCAGCAGCCCCTACTCGGGCAGGGGTGAAAAACTGTTTTTT.

This sequence joins TRBV5-6 and TRBJ2-3; 9 bases match TRBD2. The germline V gene has CDR1 SGHDT and CDR2 YYEEEE. V lost 5 bases and J lost 2; bases outside the gene matches: 9. The length of the CDR3 is 16 residues. CDR3 sequence reads: CASRRASGENTDTQYF. In DNA form, the CDR3 reads TGTGCCAGCAGGCGTGCTAGCGGGGAAAACACAGATACGCAGTATTTT.

The rearrangement joins TRBV20-1 to TRBJ2-3; 10 bases map to TRBD2. J lost 11 bases, V lost 3 bases, and 14 bases had no gene match. CDR1 and CDR2 (germline): DFQATT, SNEGSKA (reference sequence). The CDR3 totals 15 residues. CDR3 amino acids: CSASSPAGGPYEQYF. CDR3 in DNA: TGCAGTGCTAGTTCACCAGCGGGGGGGCCCTATGAGCAGTATTTT.

This clone showed up just once. The rearrangement uses TRBV30 and TRBJ2-7, with 9 bases that match TRBD2. Trimming at V came to 8 bases and at J to 5 bases, leaving 10 bases not matched to a gene. Germline V gives CDR1 GTSNPN, CDR2 SVGIG (reference sequence). The CDR3 runs 13 residues. This chain's CDR3 is CARASGGKNEQYF. DNA for the CDR3: TGTGCCCGCGCAAGCGGGGGGAAAAACGAGCAGTACTTC.

The V and J genes are TRBV27 and TRBJ1-2; D is possibly TRBD1 (5 bases). Germline V gene sequence: CDR1 MNHEY, CDR2 SMNVEV (reference sequence). The CDR3 contains 12 residues. Trimming took 5 bases from V and 7 from J, leaving 11 bases between them. The CDR3: CASSPNRSGYTF. The CDR3 nucleotides are TGTGCCAGCAGTCCTAACAGGAGTGGCTACACCTTC.

The V and J genes are TRBV7-9 and TRBJ2-7; 7 bases are a match to TRBD1. This CDR3 region has 15 residues. Germline V lookup: CDR1 SEHNR, CDR2 FQNEAQ (reference sequence). V was clipped by 7 bases and J by 4 bases; unmatched bases: 13. CDR3 protein: CASTSFEGALYEQYF. In DNA, the CDR3 is TGTGCCAGCACCTCCTTCGAGGGGGCTCTTTACGAGCAGTACTTC.

The rearrangement uses TRBV30 and TRBJ1-2; maybe TRBD1 (5 bases). Trimming left V 0 bases short and J 7 bases short, with 12 bases between. The length of the CDR3 is 13 residues. Germline-derived CDR1 and CDR2 are GTSNPN and SVGIG (reference sequence). This chain's CDR3 is CAWSVIQGSGYTF. The CDR3 region has the DNA TGTGCCTGGAGTGTAATTCAGGGCAGTGGCTACACCTTC.

J is TRBJ2-2 and V is TRBV5-1, with 8 bases identical to TRBD1. The trim removed 4 bases at V and 3 bases at J, leaving 11 bases unmatched. CDR1 is SGHRS and CDR2 is YFSETQ in the germline V gene. The CDR3 covers 17 residues. The CDR3 spells CASSPQFQGADTGELFF. The CDR3 DNA reads TGCGCCAGCAGCCCGCAATTTCAGGGGGCGGACACCGGGGAGCTGTTTTTT.

V and J are TRBV3-1 (or the pseudogene TRBV3-2) and TRBJ2-3; 9 bases agree with TRBD2. Germline V CDR1 and CDR2: LGHDT, YNNKEL (reference sequence). The CDR3 loop spans 14 amino acids. The junction had 2 bases not matched to a gene; V was cut back by 1 base and J by 6 bases. The CDR3 nucleotides read TGTGCCAGCAGCCAAGGCGGGGGGGTTGATACGCAGTATTTT. Its translation is CASSQGGGVDTQYF.

The V gene is TRBV7-3, the J gene TRBJ2-1; TRBD1 agrees at 8 bases. The V segment lost 6 bases and the J segment 2 bases; nucleotides outside the gene matches: 6. This CDR3 comprises 15 residues. Germline values: CDR1 SGHTA, CDR2 FQGTGA. DNA of the CDR3: TGTGCCAGCAGTTCCGGACAGGGCCCCTACAATGAGCAGTTCTTC. Its protein is CASSSGQGPYNEQFF.

This chain connects TRBV6-4 to TRBJ1-2, with 9 bases identical to TRBD1. The CDR3 is made up of 15 amino acids. Trimming at V came to 6 bases and at J to 8 bases, leaving 13 bases not matched to a gene. Germline assignment: CDR1 MRHNA and CDR2 SNTAGT. The CDR3 nucleotides are TGTGCCAGCAGGAACCCGGGACAGGGCCCGGGGGGCTACACCTTC. It encodes CASRNPGQGPGGYTF.

This clone has a single count. V is TRBV20-1 and J is TRBJ2-7; TRBD2 might be the D (5 bases). The germline V gene encodes CDR1 DFQATT and CDR2 SNEGSKA (reference sequence). Trimming took 5 bases from V and 6 from J, leaving 11 bases between them. The length of the CDR3 is 11 residues. The CDR3 DNA sequence: TGCAGTGCTCCCGGGAAGGGCGAGCAGTACTTC. This sequence encodes CSAPGKGEQYF.

The chain carries TRBV9 and TRBJ2-1, with TRBD1 matching over 11 bases. Germline V gives CDR1 SGDLS, CDR2 YYNGEE. Trimming at V came to 2 bases and at J to 7 bases, leaving 5 bases not matched to a gene. The CDR3 loop spans 15 amino acids. CDR3 DNA: TGTGCCAGCAGCGTCTCCGGGACAGGGGGAAATGAGCAGTTCTTC. Its translation: CASSVSGTGGNEQFF.

The chain recombines TRBV4-1 with TRBJ2-5; 7 positions agree with TRBD1. The CDR3 consists of 15 residues. Germline CDR1 and CDR2: MGHRA and YSYEKL. The ends lost 4 bases at V and 2 bases at J; junction bases unmatched: 7. For the CDR3, the DNA is TGCGCCAGCAGCCGGCCGGGACAGCCACAAGAGACCCAGTACTTC. Protein: CASSRPGQPQETQYF.

The rearrangement uses TRBV24-1 and TRBJ2-1; TRBD1 matches 8 bases. Germline V lookup: CDR1 KGHDR, CDR2 SFDVKD. Losses at the gene ends were 9 bases for V and 8 bases for J; bases not matched to a gene: 8. There are 13 residues in the CDR3. The chain's CDR3 is CATGPGGLDEQFF. The CDR3 coding sequence is TGTGCCACCGGGCCAGGGGGCTTGGATGAGCAGTTCTTC.

The chain employs TRBV5-6 and TRBJ2-5; TRBD1 agrees at 8 bases. This CDR3 spans 15 amino acids. The V gene's germline CDR1 is SGHDT and CDR2 YYEEEE. The V segment lost 4 bases and the J segment 0 bases; nucleotides outside the gene matches: 5. The CDR3 sequence is CASSPWTGYQETQYF. For the CDR3, the DNA is TGTGCCAGCAGCCCCTGGACAGGGTACCAAGAGACCCAGTACTTC. Full variable domain (remainder filled in from reference TRBV5-6 and TRBJ2-5): DAGVTQSPTHLIKTRGQQVTLRCSPKSGHDTVSWYQQALGQGPQFIFQYYEEEERQRGNFPDRFSGHQFPNYSSELNVNALLLGDSALYLCASSPWTGYQETQYFGPGTRLLVL.

The genes are TRBV4-2 and TRBJ2-4; 7 positions agree with TRBD1. This CDR3 region has 16 residues. The germline V gene has CDR1 LGHNA and CDR2 YNFKEQ. Trimming cost V 4 bases and J 0 bases; bases outside gene matches: 6. CDR3 coding DNA: TGTGCCAGCAGCCCAACAGGGGACCTAGCCAAAAACATTCAGTACTTC. Amino acids: CASSPTGDLAKNIQYF.

The chain employs TRBV9 and TRBJ2-2; 7 bases match TRBD1. The germline CDR1 and CDR2 sequences are SGDLS and YYNGEE. Trimming took 5 bases from V and 3 from J; bases not matched to a gene: 7. The CDR3 is 15 residues long. As DNA, the CDR3 is TGTGCCAGCAGTTACCGGGACAGAGACACCGGGGAGCTGTTTTTT. Translated: CASSYRDRDTGELFF.

The chain combines TRBV11-2 with TRBJ2-1; 8 bases fit TRBD1. The CDR3 has 15 amino acids. The junction had 4 bases not matched to a gene; V was cut back by 1 base and J by 5 bases. Germline CDR1 reads SGHAT; CDR2 reads FQNNGV. The CDR3 coding sequence is TGTGCCAGCAGCTTAGGGGACAGGTCCGACAATGAGCAGTTCTTC. Its translation: CASSLGDRSDNEQFF.

This clone was counted only a few times. The chain has TRBV11-2 and TRBJ2-7, with 10 bases lining up with TRBD2. This CDR3 comprises 18 residues. Germline CDR1 and CDR2: SGHAT and FQNNGV. Trimming took 3 bases from V and 0 from J; bases not matched to a gene: 11. The CDR3 coding sequence is TGTGCCAGCAGCTTCGAGACTAGCGGGCCAACGAGCTCCTACGAGCAGTACTTC. It is translated as CASSFETSGPTSSYEQYF. Drawing the rest from reference TRBV11-2 and TRBJ2-7, the complete variable domain is EAGVAQSPRYKIIEKRQSVAFWCNPISGHATLYWYQQILGQGPKLLIQFQNNGVVDDSQLPKDRFSAERLKGVDSTLKIQPAKLEDSAVYLCASSFETSGPTSSYEQYFGPGTRLTVT.

The chain carries TRBV18 and TRBJ1-1, with unresolved D. Per germline, CDR1 KGHSH and CDR2 LQKENI. The V and J ends lost 1 base and 2 bases respectively, with 8 bases between them. CDR3 length equals 14 residues. This CDR3 is CASSPLAGNTEAFF. CDR3 bases: TGTGCCAGCTCACCACTCGCAGGCAACACTGAAGCTTTCTTT.

This chain uses TRBV30 with TRBJ1-2; the D gene is possibly TRBD1 (6 bases). Germline assignment: CDR1 GTSNPN and CDR2 SVGIG (reference sequence). This CDR3 has 12 amino acids. The V end lost 4 bases, the J end lost 8 bases, and 14 bases lay between the germline ends. The CDR3 DNA follows: TGTGCCTGGACACAGGGCCGGCGGGGCTACACCTTC. This gives the protein CAWTQGRRGYTF.

The J gene is TRBJ1-1, the V gene TRBV19; the match to TRBD1 covers 7 bases. V lost 3 bases and J lost 7; bases outside the gene matches: 5. CDR3 size: 13 residues. The V gene's germline CDR1 is LNHDA and CDR2 SQIVND (reference sequence). The CDR3 sequence is CASSISGGNEAFF. The CDR3 DNA reads as TGTGCCAGTAGTATTTCAGGGGGAAATGAAGCTTTCTTT. Together with reference TRBV19 and TRBJ1-1, the CDR3 gives the full variable domain: DGGITQSPKYLFRKEGQNVTLSCEQNLNHDAMYWYRQDPGQGLRLIYYSQIVNDFQKGDIAEGYSVSREKKESFPLTVTSAQKNPTAFYLCASSISGGNEAFFGQGTRLTVV.

J is TRBJ2-3 and V is TRBV7-2; 10 nucleotides line up with TRBD2. The CDR3 covers 16 residues. Germline CDR1 and CDR2: SGHTA and FQGNSA. V was clipped by 1 base and J by 8 bases; unmatched bases: 9. The CDR3 spells CASSLVGLAEAGTQYF. CDR3 in DNA: TGTGCCAGCAGCTTAGTCGGACTAGCGGAAGCCGGTACGCAGTATTTT.

V gene TRBV7-8 combines with J gene TRBJ2-1; 7 nucleotides agree with TRBD2. The germline V gene encodes CDR1 SGHVS and CDR2 FQNEAQ. The CDR3 extends over 16 amino acids. J lost 10 bases, V lost 4 bases, and 16 bases had no gene match. For the CDR3, the DNA is TGTGCCAGCAGCTCCCAATCCGGGACTAACTTTAGGGAGCAGTTCTTC. As protein: CASSSQSGTNFREQFF.

Many counts were recorded for this clone. The CDR3, as DNA: TGTGCCAGCAGCCCCCTGGGGAGAGACAATGAGCAGTTCTTC. Protein product: CASSPLGRDNEQFF. This chain joins TRBV7-9 and TRBJ2-1; D is possibly TRBD2 (5 bases). The CDR3 contains 14 residues. Per the germline V gene, CDR1 is SEHNR and CDR2 is FQNEAQ (reference sequence). V lost 5 bases to trimming and J lost 5 bases, with 13 bases between them. Full variable domain (missing parts from reference TRBV7-9 and TRBJ2-1): DTGVSQNPRHKITKRGQNVTFRCDPISEHNRLYWYRQTLGQGPEFLTYFQNEAQLEKSRLLSDRFSAERPKGSFSTLEIQRTEQGDSAMYLCASSPLGRDNEQFFGPGTRLTVL.

The chain is built from TRBV29-1 and TRBJ1-2; D call uncertain. Trimming left V 3 bases short and J 4 bases short, with 6 bases between. Germline lookup yields CDR1 SQVTM and CDR2 ANQGSEA. This CDR3 has 11 residues. The CDR3 loop is CSVDTGYGYTF. The CDR3 DNA is TGCAGCGTTGATACGGGCTATGGCTACACCTTC.

The rearrangement links TRBV27 to TRBJ2-5, with a tentative D call TRBD2 (6 bases). Germline V gene data show CDR1 as MNHEY and CDR2 as SMNVEV (reference sequence). Trimming cost V 3 bases and J 7 bases, with 18 bases left between them. The CDR3 extends over 15 amino acids. The CDR3 is CASSLGGLGVGTQYF. For the CDR3, the DNA is TGTGCCAGCAGTTTGGGAGGACTGGGGGTAGGGACCCAGTACTTC.

This clone has just a few counts. This chain uses TRBV9 with TRBJ1-2, with 7 positions matching TRBD1. V dropped 3 bases and J dropped 8; count of bases not matched to a gene: 10. This CDR3 spans 14 amino acids. Germline CDR1 reads SGDLS; CDR2 reads YYNGEE. This chain's CDR3 is CASSGHTGAGGYTF. The CDR3 region has the DNA TGTGCCAGCAGCGGTCATACAGGGGCGGGAGGCTACACCTTC.

The CDR3: CAISESPGQDGYTF. The DNA for the CDR3 is TGTGCCATCAGTGAGTCGCCAGGTCAGGATGGCTACACCTTC. This chain links TRBV10-3 with TRBJ1-2, with D unresolved. Trimming took 0 bases from V and 6 from J, leaving 11 bases between them. CDR1 is ENHRY and CDR2 is SYGVKD in the germline V gene. The CDR3 totals 14 residues.